The entry below gives a single TCR beta chain sequence along with its context. The antigen remains unidentified. These data belong to a study of response to subunit inactivated influenza vaccine. Study-wide results and caveats: Each seasonal flu vaccination may recruit only limited new T cells, authors suggested.

A single record per CDR3 protein comes from TCRdb applying MiXCR to the RT-PCR reads. The table lists approximately 520,000 distinct CDR3 sequences, about 25% of them singletons. The germline V and J ends were trimmed by 2 bases and 6 bases, with 9 bases remaining between them. Germline CDR1 reads SGHRS; CDR2 reads YFSETQ. The CDR3 consists of 13 residues. This specimen consisted of CD4+ T cells sorted from PBMCs, obtained around 5 days after vaccination. The chain combines TRBV5-1 with TRBJ2-1; D may correspond to TRBD1 or TRBD2 (5 bases each). The sequence came from a man aged 45 to 65 who received an inactivated influenza vaccine. In DNA, the CDR3 is TGCGCCAGCAGCTTCCCAGGGAGCAATGAGCAGTTCTTC. It is translated as CASSFPGSNEQFF.